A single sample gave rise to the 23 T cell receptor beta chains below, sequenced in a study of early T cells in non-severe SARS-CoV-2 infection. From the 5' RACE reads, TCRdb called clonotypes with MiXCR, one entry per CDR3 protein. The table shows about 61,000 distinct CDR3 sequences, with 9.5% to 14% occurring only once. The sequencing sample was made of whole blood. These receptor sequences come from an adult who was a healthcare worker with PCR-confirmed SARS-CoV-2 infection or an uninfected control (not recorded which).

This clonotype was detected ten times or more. In nucleotides, the CDR3 is TGTGCCAGCAGCGACAAATGGGTAGGCGAGCAGTACTTC. It codes for CASSDKWVGEQYF. The chain carries TRBV7-3 and TRBJ2-7, with D unclear. Trimming stripped 5 bases from V and 6 bases from J, with 14 bases between. Germline V gene lookup returns CDR1 SGHTA and CDR2 FQGTGA. This CDR3 has 13 amino acids.

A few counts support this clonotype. The CDR3: CASSWTGQEQYF. CDR3 nucleotide sequence: TGCGCCAGCAGCTGGACAGGGCAGGAGCAGTACTTC. The chain links TRBV5-1 to TRBJ2-7, with 8 bases fitting TRBD1. CDR1 and CDR2 (germline): SGHRS, YFSETQ. The CDR3 contains 12 residues. The V and J ends lost 3 bases and 7 bases, in that order; junction bases with no gene match: 3. Drawing the rest from reference TRBV5-1 and TRBJ2-7, the complete variable domain is KAGVTQTPRYLIKTRGQQVTLSCSPISGHRSVSWYQQTPGQGLQFLFEYFSETQRNKGNFPGRFSGRQFSNSRSEMNVSTLELGDSALYLCASSWTGQEQYFGPGTRLTVT.

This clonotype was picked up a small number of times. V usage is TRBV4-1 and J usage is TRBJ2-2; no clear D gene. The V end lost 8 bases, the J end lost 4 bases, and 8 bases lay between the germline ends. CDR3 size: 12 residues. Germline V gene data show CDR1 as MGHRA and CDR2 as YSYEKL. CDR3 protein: CASRYGTGELFF. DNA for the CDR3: TGCGCCAGCCGCTACGGCACCGGGGAGCTGTTTTTT.

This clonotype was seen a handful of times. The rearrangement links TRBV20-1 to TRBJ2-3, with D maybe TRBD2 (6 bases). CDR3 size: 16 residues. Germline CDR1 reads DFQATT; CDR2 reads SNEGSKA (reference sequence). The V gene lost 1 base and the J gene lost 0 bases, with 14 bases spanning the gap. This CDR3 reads CSARVGLAASTDTQYF. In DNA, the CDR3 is TGCAGTGCTAGAGTGGGATTAGCGGCTAGCACAGATACGCAGTATTTT.

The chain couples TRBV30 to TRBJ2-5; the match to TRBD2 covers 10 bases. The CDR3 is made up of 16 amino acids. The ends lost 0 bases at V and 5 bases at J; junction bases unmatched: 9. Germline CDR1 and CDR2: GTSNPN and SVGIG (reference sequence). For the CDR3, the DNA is TGTGCCTGGAGTGTAGGTGCTAGCGGGGGAGCGGAGACCCAGTACTTC. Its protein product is CAWSVGASGGAETQYF. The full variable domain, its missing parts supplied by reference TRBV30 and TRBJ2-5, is SQTIHQWPATLVQPVGSPLSLECTVEGTSNPNLYWYRQAAGRGLQLLFYSVGIGQISSEVPQNLSASRPQDRQFILSSKKLLLSDSGFYLCAWSVGASGGAETQYFGPGTRLLVL.

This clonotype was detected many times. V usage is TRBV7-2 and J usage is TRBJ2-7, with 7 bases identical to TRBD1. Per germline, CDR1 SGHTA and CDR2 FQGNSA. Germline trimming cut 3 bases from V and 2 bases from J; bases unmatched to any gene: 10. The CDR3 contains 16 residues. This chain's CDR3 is CASSFRDRDKTYEQYF. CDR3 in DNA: TGTGCCAGCAGCTTCCGGGACAGAGACAAAACCTACGAGCAGTACTTC. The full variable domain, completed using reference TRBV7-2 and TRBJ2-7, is GAGVSQSPSNKVTEKGKDVELRCDPISGHTALYWYRQSLGQGLEFLIYFQGNSAPDKSGLPSDRFSAERTGGSVSTLTIQRTQQEDSAVYLCASSFRDRDKTYEQYFGPGTRLTVT.

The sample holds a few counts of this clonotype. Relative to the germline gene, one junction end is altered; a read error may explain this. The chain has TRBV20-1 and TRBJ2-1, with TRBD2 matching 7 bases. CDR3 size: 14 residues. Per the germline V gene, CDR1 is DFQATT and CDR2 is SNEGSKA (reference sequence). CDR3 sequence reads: CSARERTRYNEQFF. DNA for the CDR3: TGCAGTGCTCGAGAGCGGACTAGATACAATGAGCAGTTCTTC.

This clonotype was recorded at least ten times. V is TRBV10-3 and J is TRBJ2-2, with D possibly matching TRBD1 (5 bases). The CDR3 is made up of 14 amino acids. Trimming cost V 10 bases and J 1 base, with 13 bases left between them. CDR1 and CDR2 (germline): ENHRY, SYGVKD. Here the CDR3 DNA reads TGTGCCACGGCCCGCACAGGGAACACCGGGGAGCTGTTTTTT. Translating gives CATARTGNTGELFF.

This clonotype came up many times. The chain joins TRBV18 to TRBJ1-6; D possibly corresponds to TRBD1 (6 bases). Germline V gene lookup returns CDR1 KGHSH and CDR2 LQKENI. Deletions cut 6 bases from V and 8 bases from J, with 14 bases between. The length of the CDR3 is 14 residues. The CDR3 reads CASSPRTEHSPLHF. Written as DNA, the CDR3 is TGTGCCAGCTCCCCTCGGACAGAACATTCACCCCTCCACTTT.

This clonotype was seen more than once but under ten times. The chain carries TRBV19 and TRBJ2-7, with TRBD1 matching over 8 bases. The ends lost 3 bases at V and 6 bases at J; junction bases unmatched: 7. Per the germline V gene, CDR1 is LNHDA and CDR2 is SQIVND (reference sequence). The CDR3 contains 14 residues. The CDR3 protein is CASSIQGAVREQYF. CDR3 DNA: TGTGCCAGTAGTATCCAGGGGGCAGTCCGCGAGCAGTACTTC.

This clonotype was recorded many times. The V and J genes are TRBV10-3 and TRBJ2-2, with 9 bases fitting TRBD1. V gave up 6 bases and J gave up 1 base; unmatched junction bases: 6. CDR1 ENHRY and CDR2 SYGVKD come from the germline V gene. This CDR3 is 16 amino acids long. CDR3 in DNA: TGTGCCATCAGATCGGCGGGACAGGGGAACACCGGGGAGCTGTTTTTT. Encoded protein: CAIRSAGQGNTGELFF.

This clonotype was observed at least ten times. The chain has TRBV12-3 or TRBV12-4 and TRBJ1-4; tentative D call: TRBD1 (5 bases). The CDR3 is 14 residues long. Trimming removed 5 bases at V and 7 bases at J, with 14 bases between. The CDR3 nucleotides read TGTGCCAGCAGTCGGGGGAACCGTGGTGAAAAACTGTTTTTT. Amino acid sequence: CASSRGNRGEKLFF.

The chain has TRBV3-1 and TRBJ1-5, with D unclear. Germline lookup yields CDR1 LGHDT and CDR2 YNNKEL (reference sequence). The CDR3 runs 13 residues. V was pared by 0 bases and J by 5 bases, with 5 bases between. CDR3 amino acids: CASSQDRDQPQHF. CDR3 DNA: TGTGCCAGCAGCCAAGATCGCGATCAGCCCCAGCATTTT.

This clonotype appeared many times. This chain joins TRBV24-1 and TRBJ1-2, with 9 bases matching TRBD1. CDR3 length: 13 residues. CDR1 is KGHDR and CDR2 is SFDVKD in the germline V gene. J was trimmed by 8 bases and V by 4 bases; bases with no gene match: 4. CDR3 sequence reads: CATSERTGEGYTF. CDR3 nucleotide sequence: TGTGCCACCAGTGAAAGGACAGGGGAAGGCTACACCTTC.

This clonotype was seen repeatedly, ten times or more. CDR3 DNA: TGCGCCAGCAGTGAGTTATTAAACCGGGACAAGACCTACGAGCAGTACTTC. This encodes CASSELLNRDKTYEQYF. The chain recombines TRBV10-2 with TRBJ2-7; D is perhaps TRBD1 (6 bases). Germline-derived CDR1 and CDR2 are WSHSY and SAAADI. Trimming left V 1 base short and J 2 bases short, with 18 bases between. The CDR3 spans 17 residues.

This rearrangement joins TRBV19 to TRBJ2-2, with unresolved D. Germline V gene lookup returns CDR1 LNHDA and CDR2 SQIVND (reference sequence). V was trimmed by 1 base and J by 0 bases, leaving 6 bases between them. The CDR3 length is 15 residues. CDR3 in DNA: TGTGCCAGTAGTATAGTGGTTTCGAACACCGGGGAGCTGTTTTTT. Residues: CASSIVVSNTGELFF.

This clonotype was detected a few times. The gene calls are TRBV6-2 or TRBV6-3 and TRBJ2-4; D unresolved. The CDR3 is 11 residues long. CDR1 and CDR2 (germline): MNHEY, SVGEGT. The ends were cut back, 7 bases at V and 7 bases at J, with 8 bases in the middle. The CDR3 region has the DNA TGTGCCAGCAAAACGTCGAACATTCAGTACTTC. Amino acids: CASKTSNIQYF.

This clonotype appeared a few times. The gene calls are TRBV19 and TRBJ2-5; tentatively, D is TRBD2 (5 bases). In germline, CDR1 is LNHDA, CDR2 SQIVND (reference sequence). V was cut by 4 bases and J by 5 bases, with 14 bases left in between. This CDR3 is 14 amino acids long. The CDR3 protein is CASSTWGSEETQYF. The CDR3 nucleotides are TGTGCCAGTAGTACCTGGGGTAGCGAGGAGACCCAGTACTTC.

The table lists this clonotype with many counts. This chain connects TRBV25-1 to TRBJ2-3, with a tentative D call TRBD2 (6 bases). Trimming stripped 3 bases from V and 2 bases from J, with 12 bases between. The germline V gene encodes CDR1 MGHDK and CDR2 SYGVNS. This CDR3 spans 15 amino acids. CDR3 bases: TGTGCCAGCAGTGATTTGGGGGGAGCCACAGATACGCAGTATTTT. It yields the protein CASSDLGGATDTQYF.

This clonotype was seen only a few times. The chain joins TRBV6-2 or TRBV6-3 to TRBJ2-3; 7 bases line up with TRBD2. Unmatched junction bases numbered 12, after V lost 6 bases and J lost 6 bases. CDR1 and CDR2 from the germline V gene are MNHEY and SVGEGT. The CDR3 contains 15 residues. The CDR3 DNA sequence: TGTGCCAGCAGCATGCCGGGACTACCTCTTGATACGCAGTATTTT. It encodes CASSMPGLPLDTQYF.

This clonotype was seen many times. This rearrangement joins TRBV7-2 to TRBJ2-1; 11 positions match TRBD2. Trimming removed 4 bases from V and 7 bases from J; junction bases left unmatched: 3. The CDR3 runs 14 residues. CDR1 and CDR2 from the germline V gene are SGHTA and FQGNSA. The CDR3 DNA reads TGTGCCAGCAGCTCAAGACTAGCGGGGAATGAGCAGTTCTTC. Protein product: CASSSRLAGNEQFF.

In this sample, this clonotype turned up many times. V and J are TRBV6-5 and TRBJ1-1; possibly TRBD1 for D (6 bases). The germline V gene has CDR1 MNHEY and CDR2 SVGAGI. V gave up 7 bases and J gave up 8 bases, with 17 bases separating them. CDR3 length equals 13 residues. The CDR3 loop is CASKGGGQGEAFF. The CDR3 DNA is TGTGCCAGCAAGGGAGGGGGGCAAGGCGAAGCTTTCTTT.

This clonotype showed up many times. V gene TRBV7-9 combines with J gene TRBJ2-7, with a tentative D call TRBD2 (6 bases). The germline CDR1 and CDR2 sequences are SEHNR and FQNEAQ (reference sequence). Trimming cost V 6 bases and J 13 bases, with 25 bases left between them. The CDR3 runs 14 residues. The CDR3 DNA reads TGTGCCAGCAGGTTAAACGCCGGGACGGAGGGACTCTACTTC. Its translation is CASRLNAGTEGLYF. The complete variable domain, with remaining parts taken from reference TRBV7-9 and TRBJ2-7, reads DTGVSQNPRHKITKRGQNVTFRCDPISEHNRLYWYRQTLGQGPEFLTYFQNEAQLEKSRLLSDRFSAERPKGSFSTLEIQRTEQGDSAMYLCASRLNAGTEGLYFGPGTRLTVT.